This TCR beta chain came from a study of T cell responses to AZD1222 COVID-19 vaccine. Study results and caveats: None of the repertoires were sampled until the peak T cell response had passed. Only 6 or 7 people who got AZD1222 tested seropositive at baseline.

The CDR3 totals 14 residues. Germline V gives CDR1 SGHRS, CDR2 YFSETQ. The ends were cut back, 5 bases at V and 0 bases at J, with 9 bases in the middle. On this clone: Its antigen is currently unknown.

Assay used: immunoSEQ multiplex PCR; TCRdb lists only in-frame clones, some missing. The table shows about 90,000 clones, with about 85% occurring only once. The TCR originated in an adult who received the AZD1222 COVID-19 vaccine. The source material was peripheral blood, sampled 28 days after the second AZD1222 dose. The chain links TRBV5-1 to TRBJ1-3; no reliable D call. CDR3 in DNA: TGCGCCAGCAGTGGCTCTGACTCTGGAAACACCATATATTTT. Translation gives CASSGSDSGNTIYF.